This T cell receptor (beta chain) is drawn from a study of blood T cell repertoires in COVID-19. About the research overall: COVID-19 samples collected from the United States, Italy and Spain covered acute and convalescent phases. T cells, B-cell-depleted T cells, or PBMCs provided the cDNA or gDNA that served as material.

Trimming pared 4 bases from V and 1 base from J, leaving 7 bases between. The CDR3 extends over 13 amino acids. Per the germline V gene, CDR1 is MNHEY and CDR2 is SMNVEV (reference sequence). This clone was recorded only once. Patients at the Seattle site were enrolled during active infection and followed longitudinally. In the original workflow: It was from reference gene primer amplification that nucleated cell counts were estimated. Generated by immunoSEQ multiplex PCR, the TCRdb table keeps only in-frame clones and is missing some. V, J and clone size derive from that table, while D and trimming were established from the DNA sequence. This sample has roughly 250,000 clones, with approximately 84% found just once.

The material sequenced was peripheral blood. This chain uses TRBV27 with TRBJ1-2; D gene ambiguous. The TCR sequence derives from an older person with COVID-19, enrolled during active disease. In DNA, the CDR3 is TGTGCCAGCAGTTCACATGGTAACTATGGCTACACCTTC. Its translation: CASSSHGNYGYTF.